Listed below are T cell receptor beta chains from one sample, sequenced in a study of T-cell memory formation after mild COVID-19. Using its own MiXCR run on the 5' RACE reads, TCRdb lists one record per CDR3 protein. This table holds approximately 230,000 distinct CDR3 sequences, 16% found once. The sequenced material came from PBMCs or a T cell subset sorted from them (not recorded which). The receptor set was obtained from a man between 18 and 29 years old who had mild COVID-19 (a few samples of this study predate the infection). Cell type and time point are not known. Both conserved end residues are part of each CDR3.

v_call: TRBV19
j_call: TRBJ2-2
cdr3_aa: CASSRDRDFRRELFF

v_call: TRBV19
j_call: TRBJ1-5
cdr3_aa: CASSMVQGGQPQHF

v_call: TRBV3-1
j_call: TRBJ1-2
cdr3_aa: CASSLRTGGYGYTF

v_call: TRBV7-2
j_call: TRBJ1-1
cdr3_aa: CASSFFREFGTEAFF

v_call: TRBV7-7
j_call: TRBJ2-2
cdr3_aa: CASSIDRGKTGELFF

v_call: TRBV7-9
j_call: TRBJ2-7
cdr3_aa: CASSWGSPTEQYF

v_call: TRBV4-3
j_call: TRBJ2-1
cdr3_aa: CASSRQGNYNEQFF

v_call: TRBV7-9
j_call: TRBJ2-1
cdr3_aa: CASSPRRGGSYNEQFF

v_call: TRBV4-2
j_call: TRBJ2-2
cdr3_aa: CASSLPGGRELFF

v_call: TRBV13
j_call: TRBJ2-7
cdr3_aa: CASSLAAEQYF

v_call: TRBV4-3
j_call: TRBJ2-3
cdr3_aa: CASSNSGTGNPDTQYF

v_call: TRBV20-1
j_call: TRBJ1-1
cdr3_aa: CSARRSGGYTEAFF

v_call: TRBV10-1
j_call: TRBJ1-1
cdr3_aa: CASSPSWGNTEAFF

v_call: TRBV27
j_call: TRBJ1-5
cdr3_aa: CASSSSGTGERPQHF

v_call: TRBV29-1
j_call: TRBJ1-2
cdr3_aa: CSVVWGYGYTF

v_call: TRBV3-1
j_call: TRBJ1-1
cdr3_aa: CASSPFLGNTEAFF

v_call: TRBV20-1
j_call: TRBJ1-2
cdr3_aa: CSAIGQAYYGYTF

v_call: TRBV5-1
j_call: TRBJ2-4
cdr3_aa: CASSRAHRQGGNIQYF

v_call: TRBV19
j_call: TRBJ2-1
cdr3_aa: CASSRSVGGTNNEQFF

v_call: TRBV4-1
j_call: TRBJ1-6
cdr3_aa: CASSQVGRDRNSPLHF

v_call: TRBV12-3/TRBV12-4
j_call: TRBJ1-2
cdr3_aa: CASSLGSGGVNLGGYTF

v_call: TRBV7-9
j_call: TRBJ2-5
cdr3_aa: CASSLTKGQLQETQYF

v_call: TRBV5-1
j_call: TRBJ2-1
cdr3_aa: CASNLDSLYNEQFF

v_call: TRBV4-1
j_call: TRBJ2-2
cdr3_aa: CASSQEGWANTGELFF

v_call: TRBV5-1
j_call: TRBJ2-4
cdr3_aa: CASSLAGGHSNIQYF

v_call: TRBV24-1
j_call: TRBJ1-2
cdr3_aa: CATSDSAGTADGYTF

v_call: TRBV7-9
j_call: TRBJ2-3
cdr3_aa: CAGVERLAKDTQYF

v_call: TRBV5-6
j_call: TRBJ2-7
cdr3_aa: CASSSRRDIGTHYEQYF

v_call: TRBV5-4
j_call: TRBJ2-3
cdr3_aa: CASSKGTSGNTDTQYF

v_call: TRBV20-1
j_call: TRBJ2-5
cdr3_aa: CSASQGLAQETQYF

v_call: TRBV29-1
j_call: TRBJ1-2
cdr3_aa: CSVDARGMGDYGYTF

v_call: TRBV5-1
j_call: TRBJ1-2
cdr3_aa: CASSLARPGQVNYGYTF

v_call: TRBV9
j_call: TRBJ2-6
cdr3_aa: CASSVEGAGANVLTF

v_call: TRBV5-1
j_call: TRBJ1-1
cdr3_aa: CASSEQGVGTEAFF

v_call: TRBV20-1
j_call: TRBJ1-6
cdr3_aa: CSARVGGSSYNSPLHF

v_call: TRBV2
j_call: TRBJ1-2
cdr3_aa: CASSPGVGAGGGQNYGYTF

v_call: TRBV12-3/TRBV12-4
j_call: TRBJ2-1
cdr3_aa: CASSVSSYLNEQFF

v_call: TRBV29-1
j_call: TRBJ2-1
cdr3_aa: CSGTWRQGWDEQFF

v_call: TRBV3-1
j_call: TRBJ2-7
cdr3_aa: CASSQHTYEQYF

v_call: TRBV20-1
j_call: TRBJ2-7
cdr3_aa: CSARKDRGDEQYF

v_call: TRBV20-1
j_call: TRBJ1-5
cdr3_aa: CSAVPGRMNQPQHF

v_call: TRBV15
j_call: TRBJ1-1
cdr3_aa: CATSRERQAPEAFF

v_call: TRBV7-2
j_call: TRBJ1-5
cdr3_aa: CASSAQGLSYQPQHF

v_call: TRBV14
j_call: TRBJ2-2
cdr3_aa: CASSHRPNTGELFF

v_call: TRBV10-3
j_call: TRBJ2-5
cdr3_aa: CAISDFSTQTQYF

v_call: TRBV29-1
j_call: TRBJ2-2
cdr3_aa: CSVPRTGGQTGELFF

v_call: TRBV10-3
j_call: TRBJ2-4
cdr3_aa: CAISESPNIQYF

v_call: TRBV19
j_call: TRBJ1-5
cdr3_aa: CASGDRNSNQPQHF

v_call: TRBV4-1
j_call: TRBJ1-5
cdr3_aa: CASSQVGSSNQPQHF

v_call: TRBV29-1
j_call: TRBJ2-1
cdr3_aa: CSAATGISYNEQFF

v_call: TRBV6-5
j_call: TRBJ1-5
cdr3_aa: CASSEQVLRPQHF

v_call: TRBV6-1
j_call: TRBJ1-2
cdr3_aa: CASSVDNYGYTF

v_call: TRBV12-3/TRBV12-4
j_call: TRBJ2-1
cdr3_aa: CASSFYGGRGNEQFF

v_call: TRBV4-3
j_call: TRBJ1-1
cdr3_aa: CASSRARENTEAFF

v_call: TRBV11-2
j_call: TRBJ1-2
cdr3_aa: CASSHEQNYGYTF

v_call: TRBV27
j_call: TRBJ1-5
cdr3_aa: CASSLRQGQQPQHF

v_call: TRBV5-1
j_call: TRBJ2-2
cdr3_aa: CASSSRLAGGASGELFF

v_call: TRBV12-3/TRBV12-4
j_call: TRBJ1-2
cdr3_aa: CASSRTGEGYGYTF

v_call: TRBV12-3/TRBV12-4
j_call: TRBJ2-4
cdr3_aa: CASRESGIERKNIQYF

v_call: TRBV20-1
j_call: TRBJ2-1
cdr3_aa: CSGTARLAGGNGLNEQFF